Listed below are T cell receptor beta chains from one sample, sequenced in a study of Ad26.COV2.S vaccination and SARS-CoV-2 variants. TCRdb's table, derived via immunoSEQ multiplex PCR, lists solely in-frame clones and lacks some. The table records about 350,000 clones, 75% to 90% of them present only once. The starting material was peripheral blood, obtained in a trial of Ad26.COV2.S vaccine versus placebo. These receptors came from a person aged 18-65 years who received the Ad26.COV2.S COVID-19 vaccine or a placebo. CDR3s include the opening cysteine and the closing phenylalanine or tryptophan. D genes are given only for firm matches. Not every row has a clone size; where given, it reads once, few, many or a size class.

j_gene: TRBJ2-3
v_gene: TRBV19
d_gene: -
abundance: -
CDR3nt: TGTGCCAGTCGGGACGGGAGAGGCACAGATACGCAGTATTTT
CDR3aa: CASRDGRGTDTQYF

j_gene: TRBJ1-4
v_gene: TRBV15
d_gene: -
abundance: -
CDR3nt: TGTGCCACCAGCTGGAGACAGACTGAAAAACTGTTTTTT
CDR3aa: CATSWRQTEKLFF

j_gene: TRBJ1-1
v_gene: TRBV6-5
d_gene: -
abundance: -
CDR3nt: TGTGCCAGCAGTTACTCGATAGGGTTATTAGGGACTGAAGCTTTCTTT
CDR3aa: CASSYSIGLLGTEAFF

j_gene: TRBJ1-2
v_gene: TRBV11-2
d_gene: -
abundance: -
CDR3nt: TGTGCCAGCAGCTTAGAGGTTAGGGTAGGCTACACCTTC
CDR3aa: CASSLEVRVGYTF

j_gene: TRBJ2-3
v_gene: TRBV27
d_gene: -
abundance: -
CDR3nt: TGTGCCAGCAGTCCTCGGACTTTGACAGATACGCAGTATTTT
CDR3aa: CASSPRTLTDTQYF

j_gene: TRBJ1-2
v_gene: TRBV5-1
d_gene: TRBD1
abundance: -
CDR3nt: TGCGCCAGCAGCCTAGGCGGACAGGGGTTGGGCTACACCTTC
CDR3aa: CASSLGGQGLGYTF

j_gene: TRBJ1-2
v_gene: TRBV25-1
d_gene: -
abundance: -
CDR3nt: TGTGCCAGCAGACAGGCCTCTAACTATGGCTACACCTTC
CDR3aa: CASRQASNYGYTF

j_gene: TRBJ2-7
v_gene: TRBV9
d_gene: TRBD2
abundance: -
CDR3nt: TGTGCCAGCAGCACCCGGGAGAGCGGGGGATACTACGAGCAGTACTTC
CDR3aa: CASSTRESGGYYEQYF

j_gene: TRBJ1-5
v_gene: TRBV2
d_gene: TRBD1
abundance: -
CDR3nt: TGTGCCAGCACCTTGGACAGGGCTAGCAATCAGCCCCAGCATTTT
CDR3aa: CASTLDRASNQPQHF

j_gene: TRBJ2-3
v_gene: TRBV7-9
d_gene: TRBD2
abundance: -
CDR3nt: TGTGCCAGCAGCCAAGATTTGGGAGGGGCAGATACGCAGTATTTT
CDR3aa: CASSQDLGGADTQYF

j_gene: TRBJ2-7
v_gene: TRBV5-5
d_gene: TRBD1
abundance: few
CDR3nt: TGTGCCAGCAGTCGGGACAGGGGGGCCACCTACGAGCAGTACTTC
CDR3aa: CASSRDRGATYEQYF

j_gene: TRBJ1-1
v_gene: TRBV5-1
d_gene: -
abundance: -
CDR3nt: TGCGCCAGCAGCTTGGCCAGGGATGGGTCGTACACTGAAGCTTTCTTT
CDR3aa: CASSLARDGSYTEAFF

j_gene: TRBJ2-7
v_gene: TRBV11-2
d_gene: -
abundance: -
CDR3nt: TGTGCCAGCAGCTTAGCCGGGAGCTGGACCTACGAGCAGTACTTC
CDR3aa: CASSLAGSWTYEQYF

j_gene: TRBJ1-1
v_gene: TRBV7-6
d_gene: -
abundance: -
CDR3nt: TGTGCCAGCAGCCCGCCACTCCTGTCAGCGGTCCTGAACACTGAAGCTTTCTTT
CDR3aa: CASSPPLLSAVLNTEAFF

j_gene: TRBJ1-1
v_gene: TRBV11-3
d_gene: TRBD1
abundance: -
CDR3nt: TGTGCCAGCAGCTTAACGCTCACCCCAGGGGGTTCAGGCCAGAACACTGAAGCTTTCTTT
CDR3aa: CASSLTLTPGGSGQNTEAFF

j_gene: TRBJ1-1
v_gene: TRBV3-1/TRBV3-2
d_gene: -
abundance: -
CDR3nt: TGTGCCAGCAGCCCCCAGGGCGGGACGATGAACACTGAAGCTTTCTTT
CDR3aa: CASSPQGGTMNTEAFF

j_gene: TRBJ2-1
v_gene: TRBV3-1/TRBV3-2
d_gene: -
abundance: -
CDR3nt: TGTGCCAGCAGCCATCTTAAGGGGTGGGAACCCCTAGACAATGAGCAGTTCTTC
CDR3aa: CASSHLKGWEPLDNEQFF

j_gene: TRBJ2-7
v_gene: TRBV6-5
d_gene: -
abundance: -
CDR3nt: TGTGCCAGCAGTAACCCGGCAATCGACTACGAGCAGTACTTC
CDR3aa: CASSNPAIDYEQYF

j_gene: TRBJ1-1
v_gene: TRBV27
d_gene: -
abundance: -
CDR3nt: TGTGCCAGCAGTTTAGCCCGTTGGTCGGACACTGAAGCTTTCTTT
CDR3aa: CASSLARWSDTEAFF

j_gene: TRBJ2-3
v_gene: TRBV5-5
d_gene: -
abundance: -
CDR3nt: TGTGCCAGCAGCCACTCAGGGGCAGATACGCAGTATTTT
CDR3aa: CASSHSGADTQYF

j_gene: TRBJ1-1
v_gene: TRBV7-9
d_gene: -
abundance: -
CDR3nt: TGTGCCAGCAGCTTAGGGGGGCTGATGAACACTGAAGCTTTCTTT
CDR3aa: CASSLGGLMNTEAFF

j_gene: TRBJ2-3
v_gene: TRBV5-1
d_gene: -
abundance: -
CDR3nt: TGCGCCAGCAGCCCGGAAGTGGCGGCTAGCACAGATACGCAGTATTTT
CDR3aa: CASSPEVAASTDTQYF

j_gene: TRBJ1-2
v_gene: TRBV29-1
d_gene: -
abundance: -
CDR3nt: TGCAGCGTGAGGGGGGCCAAAAATAACTATGGCTACACCTTC
CDR3aa: CSVRGAKNNYGYTF

j_gene: TRBJ2-5
v_gene: TRBV7-6
d_gene: -
abundance: -
CDR3nt: TGTGCCAGCAGCTTAGGGGGACATATTCAAGAGACCCAGTACTTC
CDR3aa: CASSLGGHIQETQYF

j_gene: TRBJ1-6
v_gene: TRBV11-2
d_gene: -
abundance: once
CDR3nt: TGTGCCAGCAGCTCCGGACGGGGTAATTCACCCCTCCACTTT
CDR3aa: CASSSGRGNSPLHF

j_gene: TRBJ1-1
v_gene: TRBV29-1
d_gene: -
abundance: -
CDR3nt: TGCAGCCTCAGACAGGATCTACTGAACACTGAAGCTTTCTTT
CDR3aa: CSLRQDLLNTEAFF

j_gene: TRBJ1-3
v_gene: TRBV6-5
d_gene: -
abundance: -
CDR3nt: TGTGCCAGCAGTCCCGGGACGGACTCTGGAAACACCATATATTTT
CDR3aa: CASSPGTDSGNTIYF